Presented here are 30 T cell receptor beta chains from one specimen sequenced in a study of cytomegalovirus exposure and HLA in healthy donors. The primer mix had 60 Vbeta and 13 Jbeta primers. TCRdb keeps only in-frame clones here, not all; method: immunoSEQ multiplex PCR. The sample records about 140,000 clones, 9.4% being singletons. The sequencing input was PBMCs. The receptors were gathered from a male donor in good health and CMV-seronegative.

The CDR3 reads CASRLTGSRYEQYF. The CDR3 nucleotides are TGTGCCAGCCGACTGACAGGGAGCAGGTACGAGCAGTACTTC. The rearrangement uses TRBV27 and TRBJ2-7, with TRBD1 identical over 7 bases. V lost 8 bases to trimming and J lost 4 bases; unmatched junction nucleotides: 11. Germline V gene data show CDR1 as MNHEY and CDR2 as SMNVEV (reference sequence). The CDR3 has 14 amino acids.

J is TRBJ2-5 and V is TRBV4-3; 12 nucleotides align to TRBD2. The CDR3 length is 18 residues. V lost 4 bases to trimming and J lost 4 bases; unmatched junction nucleotides: 13. CDR1 and CDR2 from the germline V gene are LGHNA and YSLEER. CDR3 region: CASSPQSLAGGSRETQYF. The DNA of the CDR3 is TGCGCCAGCAGCCCCCAAAGTCTAGCGGGAGGGTCTCGAGAGACCCAGTACTTC.

This clone was detected a few times. The V and J genes are TRBV7-9 and TRBJ1-3, with TRBD1 matching over 8 bases. V dropped 5 bases and J dropped 5; count of bases not matched to a gene: 8. The CDR3 has 15 amino acids. Germline CDR1 reads SEHNR; CDR2 reads FQNEAQ (reference sequence). CDR3 nucleotide sequence: TGTGCCAGCAGCCCTTCAGGACAGGGACGAAACACCATATATTTT. It encodes CASSPSGQGRNTIYF.

This clone was counted between two and nine times. The chain couples TRBV4-1 to TRBJ2-2; TRBD1 agrees at 8 bases. The CDR3 runs 18 residues. The J segment lost 4 bases and the V segment lost 3 bases, leaving 13 bases of the junction unmatched. CDR1 and CDR2 from the germline V gene are MGHRA and YSYEKL. The CDR3 DNA sequence: TGCGCCAGCAGCCACCCACCTGACAGGGGCGTGGGCACCGGGGAGCTGTTTTTT. It codes for CASSHPPDRGVGTGELFF.

This clone was seen a handful of times. The sample has other DNA sequences that encode this CDR3 too. The V gene is TRBV7-2, the J gene TRBJ2-5; unclear D gene. Between the trimmed V and J ends, which lost 5 bases and 0 bases, there was a span of 4 bases. The germline CDR1 and CDR2 sequences are SGHTA and FQGNSA. The CDR3 is made up of 12 amino acids. This chain's CDR3 is CASSPYQETQYF. CDR3 DNA sequence: TGTGCCAGCAGCCCATACCAAGAGACCCAGTACTTC. The full variable domain, its missing parts supplied by reference TRBV7-2 and TRBJ2-5, is GAGVSQSPSNKVTEKGKDVELRCDPISGHTALYWYRQSLGQGLEFLIYFQGNSAPDKSGLPSDRFSAERTGGSVSTLTIQRTQQEDSAVYLCASSPYQETQYFGPGTRLLVL.

This clone was observed a few times. V usage is TRBV6-1 and J usage is TRBJ2-2; TRBD2 might be the D (5 bases). This CDR3 has 15 amino acids. The germline CDR1 and CDR2 sequences are MNHNS and SASEGT. Trimming removed 4 bases from V and 0 bases from J, with 9 bases in between. In DNA form, the CDR3 reads TGTGCCAGCAGTGGGCCGGGAACGAACACCGGGGAGCTGTTTTTT. This translates into CASSGPGTNTGELFF.

This clone was observed a few times. The chain joins TRBV5-4 to TRBJ2-1; 8 nucleotides match TRBD2. The CDR3 length is 15 residues. Germline CDR1 and CDR2: SGHNT and YYREEE (reference sequence). V was pared by 4 bases and J by 9 bases, with 12 bases of the junction left unmatched. The CDR3 loop reads CASSLKGTSSPEQFF. As DNA, the CDR3 is TGTGCCAGCAGCCTGAAGGGGACTAGTTCTCCTGAGCAGTTCTTC. The variable domain in full, with the rest retrieved from reference TRBV5-4 and TRBJ2-1, is ETGVTQSPTHLIKTRGQQVTLRCSSQSGHNTVSWYQQALGQGPQFIFQYYREEENGRGNFPPRFSGLQFPNYSSELNVNALELDDSALYLCASSLKGTSSPEQFFGPGTRLTVL.

This clone occurred a few times. The rearrangement links TRBV5-1 to TRBJ2-7; 8 bases fit TRBD1. Germline V lookup: CDR1 SGHRS, CDR2 YFSETQ. This CDR3 is 11 amino acids long. V lost 7 bases, J lost 6 bases, and 3 bases stayed unmatched. The CDR3 loop is CASGTGGEQYF. CDR3 coding DNA: TGCGCCAGCGGAACAGGGGGCGAGCAGTACTTC.

The sample holds a few counts of this clone. This chain's CDR3 is CASSPGGTVYSNQPQHF. CDR3 bases: TGTGCCAGCAGTCCGGGGGGCACAGTTTATAGCAATCAGCCCCAGCATTTT. The rearrangement links TRBV27 to TRBJ1-5; D might be TRBD1 (6 bases). Trimming left V 5 bases short and J 0 bases short, with 17 bases between. Germline lookup yields CDR1 MNHEY and CDR2 SMNVEV (reference sequence). This CDR3 region has 17 residues.

The table lists this clone with a few counts. The chain joins TRBV25-1 to TRBJ1-1, with D perhaps matching TRBD1 (6 bases). Trimming took 4 bases from V and 3 from J, leaving 15 bases between them. The CDR3 contains 15 residues. Germline V gene sequence: CDR1 MGHDK, CDR2 SYGVNS. CDR3 in amino acids: CASSGSQGVDTEAFF. CDR3 coding DNA: TGTGCCAGCAGTGGCTCACAGGGCGTGGACACTGAAGCTTTCTTT.

The chain recombines TRBV10-3 with TRBJ1-1; 9 positions match TRBD1. The CDR3 runs to 11 residues. CDR1 and CDR2 from the germline V gene are ENHRY and SYGVKD. V gave up 10 bases and J gave up 7 bases; unmatched junction bases: 4. The CDR3 here is CATRTGDEAFF. CDR3 bases: TGTGCCACCAGGACAGGGGATGAAGCTTTCTTT.

This chain uses TRBV7-2 with TRBJ2-5; D uncertain. The tail of the sequence fits TRBJ2-7 better, so the J call may be wrong. Looked up from germline, CDR1 is SGHTA and CDR2 is FQGNSA. There are 13 residues in the CDR3. CDR3 loop: CASSLERLYEQYF. CDR3 nucleotide sequence: TGTGCCAGCAGCTTGGAGCGCCTTTACGAGCAGTACTTC.

This clone occurred a few times. V is TRBV19 and J is TRBJ1-1; maybe TRBD1 (6 bases). CDR1 is LNHDA and CDR2 is SQIVND in the germline V gene (reference sequence). Trimming stripped 6 bases from V and 3 bases from J, with 17 bases between. The CDR3 is 15 amino acids. This CDR3 is CASRPGTPVDTEAFF. CDR3 sequence (DNA): TGTGCCAGTAGACCCGGGACACCGGTGGACACTGAAGCTTTCTTT.

The V call is TRBV13, the J call TRBJ2-3; TRBD2 agrees at 7 bases. The V and J ends lost 3 bases and 2 bases, in that order; junction bases with no gene match: 8. From germline, CDR1 is PRHDT and CDR2 FYEKMQ (reference sequence). The CDR3 consists of 16 residues. Written as DNA, the CDR3 is TGTGCCAGCAGCTTTACGGCGGGGGATATCACAGATACGCAGTATTTT. This translates into CASSFTAGDITDTQYF.

The V and J genes are TRBV5-4 and TRBJ1-1; 9 nucleotides line up with TRBD1. J gave up 1 base and V 4 bases, and 8 bases lay outside the gene matches. This CDR3 contains 16 residues. Germline-derived CDR1 and CDR2 are SGHNT and YYREEE (reference sequence). The CDR3: CASSGTGGGENTEAFF. CDR3 nucleotides: TGTGCCAGCAGCGGCACAGGGGGCGGGGAGAACACTGAAGCTTTCTTT.

The chain joins TRBV6-5 to TRBJ2-3, with 7 bases lining up with TRBD1. The CDR3 is made up of 15 amino acids. CDR1 and CDR2 from the germline V gene are MNHEY and SVGAGI. The junction had 0 bases not matched to a gene; V was cut back by 0 bases and J by 0 bases. The DNA of the CDR3 is TGTGCCAGCAGTTACTCCAGGGGGAGCACAGATACGCAGTATTTT. Amino acids: CASSYSRGSTDTQYF.

There are a few counts of this clone. The chain couples TRBV6-1 to TRBJ2-7, with 7 bases that match TRBD1. Germline loops: CDR1 MNHNS, CDR2 SASEGT. The CDR3 contains 15 residues. After removal of 6 bases from V and 2 bases from J, the junction contained 10 bases not matched to a gene. CDR3 region: CASRRSTGFTYEQYF. The CDR3 DNA follows: TGTGCCAGCAGACGGTCGACAGGGTTCACCTACGAGCAGTACTTC.

This chain links TRBV6-5 with TRBJ2-7; D is possibly TRBD2 (5 bases). Trimming took off 2 bases at V and 9 bases at J, with 11 bases between the two ends. Per germline, CDR1 MNHEY and CDR2 SVGAGI. This CDR3 region has 12 residues. The CDR3 bases are TGTGCCAGCAGTTACGAAGGAAGCGGGCAGTACTTC. This translates into CASSYEGSGQYF.

This clone was detected only a few times. The CDR3 nucleotides read TGTGCCAGCAGCTTTACCGGGACAGGGGGTTACAATGAGCAGTTCTTC. It translates to CASSFTGTGGYNEQFF. The rearrangement joins TRBV7-2 to TRBJ2-1; 11 bases map to TRBD1. This CDR3 spans 16 amino acids. The V segment lost 3 bases and the J segment 4 bases; nucleotides outside the gene matches: 5. Germline CDR1 is SGHTA and CDR2 is FQGNSA.

This clone was observed a few times. V and J are TRBV28 and TRBJ1-2; D remains unclear. Germline-derived CDR1 and CDR2 are MDHEN and SYDVKM. This CDR3 region has 15 residues. V was shortened by 4 bases and J by 2 bases, with 14 bases between the two germline ends. The DNA for the CDR3 is TGTGCCAGCAGTTCCATGGACGGGATCAACTATGGCTACACCTTC. Its protein product is CASSSMDGINYGYTF.

This clone was seen only a few times. The chain links TRBV5-1 to TRBJ1-3, with D perhaps matching TRBD1 (6 bases). V was trimmed by 4 bases and J by 3 bases, leaving 20 bases between them. Per germline, CDR1 SGHRS and CDR2 YFSETQ. This CDR3 is 17 amino acids long. The CDR3 nucleotides are TGCGCCAGCAGCCGAATTTCGGGGGGCCGAGATGGAAACACCATATATTTT. It yields the protein CASSRISGGRDGNTIYF.

This clone was seen only a few times. The CDR3 protein is CASSLGGSGGTYGYTF. CDR3 nucleotides: TGTGCCAGCAGTCTCGGGGGATCGGGAGGGACCTATGGCTACACCTTC. The V gene is TRBV28, the J gene TRBJ1-2; possible D gene TRBD1, 5 bases. From germline, CDR1 is MDHEN and CDR2 SYDVKM. V was pared by 5 bases and J by 4 bases, with 20 bases between. There are 16 residues in the CDR3.

This clone has more than one count but fewer than ten. The rearrangement uses TRBV18 and TRBJ2-1; 7 bases are a match to TRBD1. V shed 3 bases and J 8 bases; nucleotides not matched to a gene: 1. CDR1 and CDR2 from the germline V gene are KGHSH and LQKENI. CDR3 length: 12 amino acids. The CDR3 is CASSPTGDEQFF. DNA for the CDR3: TGTGCCAGCTCACCCACAGGGGATGAGCAGTTCTTC.

This clone was picked up a small number of times. The chain recombines TRBV5-8 with TRBJ2-1; the D gene is possibly TRBD1 (5 bases). V was pared by 4 bases and J by 5 bases, with 19 bases between. The CDR3 has 16 residues. The germline V gene has CDR1 SGHTS and CDR2 YDEGEE. The CDR3 DNA reads TGTGCCAGCAGCGAGCCCAGGGTAATCAGGCACAATGAGCAGTTCTTC. Amino acid sequence: CASSEPRVIRHNEQFF.

CDR3: CASSKDRELGKLFF. In nucleotides, the CDR3 is TGCGCCAGCAGCAAGGACAGGGAACTGGGGAAACTGTTTTTT. The chain has TRBV5-1 and TRBJ1-4; 8 bases are shared with TRBD1. Trimming removed 4 bases from V and 11 bases from J; junction bases left unmatched: 10. CDR3 size: 14 residues. CDR1 and CDR2 (germline): SGHRS, YFSETQ.

This clone was detected a few times. This specimen includes other DNA sequences encoding the same CDR3. V usage is TRBV7-9 and J usage is TRBJ1-2; 12 nucleotides match TRBD1. The J segment lost 5 bases and the V segment lost 8 bases, leaving 9 bases of the junction unmatched. From germline, CDR1 is SEHNR and CDR2 FQNEAQ (reference sequence). CDR3 length equals 15 residues. The CDR3 DNA follows: TGTGCCAGCGGACCGGGACAGGGGGCTGGATATGGCTACACCTTC. Its translation is CASGPGQGAGYGYTF.

The chain combines TRBV6-5 with TRBJ2-2, with TRBD2 identical over 7 bases. Germline V gene sequence: CDR1 MNHEY, CDR2 SVGAGI. The length of the CDR3 is 15 residues. The trim removed 5 bases at V and 3 bases at J, leaving 6 bases unmatched. The CDR3 spells CASSRGLRDTGELFF. The CDR3 DNA reads TGTGCCAGCAGTAGGGGACTACGGGACACCGGGGAGCTGTTTTTT.

The chain is built from TRBV4-3 and TRBJ1-2, with D unresolved. This CDR3 comprises 14 residues. V was cut by 0 bases and J by 0 bases, with 5 bases left in between. CDR1 is LGHNA and CDR2 is YSLEER in the germline V gene. The CDR3 here is CASSQDSANYGYTF. CDR3 coding DNA: TGCGCCAGCAGCCAAGATTCGGCTAACTATGGCTACACCTTC.

The rearrangement joins TRBV6-6 to TRBJ1-1; D unclear. The CDR3 is 16 amino acids. Between the trimmed V and J ends, which lost 0 bases and 1 base, there was a span of 12 bases. Germline V CDR1 and CDR2: MNHNY, SVGAGI (reference sequence). CDR3 in amino acids: CASSYSISAENTEAFF. The CDR3 DNA sequence: TGTGCCAGCAGTTACTCGATTTCGGCGGAGAACACTGAAGCTTTCTTT.

The chain joins TRBV2 to TRBJ1-2, with 7 bases aligning to TRBD1. V shed 4 bases, J shed 5 bases, and the junction held 4 bases outside the gene matches. CDR3 length: 13 amino acids. Germline V lookup: CDR1 SNHLY, CDR2 FYNNEI. CDR3 protein: CASSGTGRYGYTF. The CDR3 DNA is TGTGCCAGCAGTGGGACAGGACGTTATGGCTACACCTTC.